This T cell receptor beta chain is drawn from a study of technical replicates of blood from several donors. Between the trimmed V and J ends, which lost 2 bases and 5 bases, there was a span of 10 bases. The CDR3 contains 14 residues. Germline lookup yields CDR1 SGHNT and CDR2 YYREEE (reference sequence). This table comes from immunoSEQ multiplex PCR, and its TCRdb copy is limited to in-frame clones, with some not included. The sample holds about 49,000 clones, roughly nine tenths seen once. The receptor's source is a human donor in good health. Some clones in this sample may be carry-over from other donors' samples. This chain joins TRBV5-4 and TRBJ2-2; no reliable D call. Sequenced sample: PBMCs. The CDR3 loop reads CASSLSSGTGELFF. The CDR3, as DNA: TGTGCCAGCAGCTTATCGTCCGGGACCGGGGAGCTGTTTTTT.